This T cell receptor (beta chain) came from a study of T cell responses to AZD1222 COVID-19 vaccine. This CDR3 is 15 amino acids long. Germline loops: CDR1 LGHNA, CDR2 YSLEER. V was cut by 0 bases and J by 2 bases, with 10 bases left in between. Sequencing used immunoSEQ multiplex PCR; TCRdb keeps in-frame clones, though not all of them. The sample consists of approximately 170,000 clones, about nine tenths of them appearing once. The sample consisted of peripheral blood, taken on day 0 of AZD1222 vaccination. The chain recombines TRBV4-3 with TRBJ1-1, with unresolved D. The TCR comes from an adult in good health. In nucleotides, the CDR3 is TGCGCCAGCAGCCAAGACACAGCCTATAACACTGAAGCTTTCTTT. It codes for CASSQDTAYNTEAFF.